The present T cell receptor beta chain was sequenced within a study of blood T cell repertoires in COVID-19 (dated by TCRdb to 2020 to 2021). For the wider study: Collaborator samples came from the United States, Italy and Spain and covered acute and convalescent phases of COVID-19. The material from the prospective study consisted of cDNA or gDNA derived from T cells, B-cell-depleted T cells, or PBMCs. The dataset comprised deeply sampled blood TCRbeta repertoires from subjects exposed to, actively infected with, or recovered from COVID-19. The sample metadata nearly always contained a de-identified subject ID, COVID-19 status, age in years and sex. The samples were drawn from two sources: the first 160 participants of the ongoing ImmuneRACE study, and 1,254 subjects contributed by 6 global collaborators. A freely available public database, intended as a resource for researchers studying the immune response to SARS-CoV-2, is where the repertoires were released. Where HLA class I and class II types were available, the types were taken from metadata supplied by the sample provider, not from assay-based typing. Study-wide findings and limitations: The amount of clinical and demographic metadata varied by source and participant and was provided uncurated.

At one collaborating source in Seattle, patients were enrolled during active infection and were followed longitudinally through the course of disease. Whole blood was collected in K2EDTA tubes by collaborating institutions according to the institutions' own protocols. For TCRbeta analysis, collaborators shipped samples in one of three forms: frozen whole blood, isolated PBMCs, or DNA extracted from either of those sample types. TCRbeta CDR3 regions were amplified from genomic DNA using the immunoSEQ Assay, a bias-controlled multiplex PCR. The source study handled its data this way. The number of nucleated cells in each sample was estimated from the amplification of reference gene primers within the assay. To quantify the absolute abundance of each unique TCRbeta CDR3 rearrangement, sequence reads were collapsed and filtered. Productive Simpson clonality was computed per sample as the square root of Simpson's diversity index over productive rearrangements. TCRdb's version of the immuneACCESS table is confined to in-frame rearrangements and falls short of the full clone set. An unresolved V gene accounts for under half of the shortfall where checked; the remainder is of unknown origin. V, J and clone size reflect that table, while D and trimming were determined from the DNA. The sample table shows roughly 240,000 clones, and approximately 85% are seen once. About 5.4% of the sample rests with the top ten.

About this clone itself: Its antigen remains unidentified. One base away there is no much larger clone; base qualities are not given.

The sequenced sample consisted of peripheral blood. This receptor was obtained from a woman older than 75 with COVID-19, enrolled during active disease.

The bases are TGTGCCAGCAGCTTACCGGGGGGACTCCTAGGCACAGATACGCAGTATTTT. This encodes CASSLPGGLLGTDTQYF. The chain is assembled from TRBV5-4 and TRBJ2-3; the junction holds 7 bases that match TRBD2. The CDR3, from cysteine to phenylalanine, totals 17 residues. Only the CDR3 portion is preserved as DNA: 51 bases, with reading frame beginning at the first base. The germline V gene (reference sequence) gives CDR1 as SGHNT and CDR2 as YYREEE. V and J are trimmed by 2 bases and 1 base, and the gene matches miss 10 bases of the junction.